The rows below give T cell receptor beta chains drawn from one sample of a study of blood T cell repertoires in COVID-19. Repertoires were generated with immunoSEQ multiplex PCR, while TCRdb's copy carries only in-frame clones and drops some. The data hold about 98,000 clones, with 87% observed a single time. Sequencing was done on a sample of peripheral blood. The receptors here all came from a man between 65 and 79 years old with acute or convalescent COVID-19. CDR3s include the opening cysteine and the closing phenylalanine or tryptophan. A D gene is named only where the DNA matches it firmly. Clone sizes are given selectively: once, few, many, or a class where the clone is expanded.

TRBD1	TRBV19	NA	TRBJ2-2	CASSRIQGANTGELFF	TGTGCCAGTAGTCGAATACAGGGGGCAAACACCGGGGAGCTGTTTTTT
TRBD2	TRBV20-1	NA	TRBJ2-2	CSASSGGNTGELFF	TGCAGTGCCAGTAGCGGGGGGAACACCGGGGAGCTGTTTTTT
TRBD1	TRBV5-4	once	TRBJ1-2	CASSRTGEAYGYTF	TGTGCCAGCAGCAGGACAGGGGAAGCCTATGGCTACACCTTC
NA	TRBV10-3	NA	TRBJ1-1	CAISYDSLGEEAFF	TGTGCCATCAGTTATGACTCTCTCGGGGAGGAAGCTTTCTTT
NA	TRBV30	NA	TRBJ2-5	CAWSAQGKTQYF	TGTGCCTGGAGTGCCCAGGGAAAGACCCAGTACTTC
NA	TRBV6-1	once	TRBJ1-5	CASSDRVENQPQHF	TGTGCCAGCAGTGATCGGGTGGAGAATCAGCCCCAGCATTTT
NA	TRBV6-2/TRBV6-3	NA	TRBJ2-4	CASSSLALAKNIQYF	TGTGCCAGCAGTTCGCTAGCGTTAGCCAAAAACATTCAGTACTTC
NA	TRBV19	few	TRBJ1-5	CASTEFGNQPQHF	TGTGCCAGTACGGAGTTTGGCAATCAGCCCCAGCATTTT
NA	TRBV3-1/TRBV3-2	NA	TRBJ1-1	CASSPRVGTEAFF	TGTGCCAGCAGCCCCAGGGTCGGAACTGAAGCTTTCTTT
TRBD1	TRBV27	NA	TRBJ1-1	CATRSPGQGDTEAFF	TGTGCCACAAGATCCCCGGGACAGGGCGACACTGAAGCTTTCTTT
NA	TRBV3-1/TRBV3-2	NA	TRBJ1-2	CASSPSHGATSYGYTF	TGTGCCAGCAGCCCTTCGCACGGAGCAACCTCCTATGGCTACACCTTC
TRBD1	TRBV5-1	once	TRBJ2-3	CASSFQGAEDTQYF	TGCGCCAGCAGCTTCCAGGGGGCCGAAGATACGCAGTATTTT
TRBD1	TRBV6-5	NA	TRBJ1-1	CASRQGNTEAFF	TGTGCCAGTAGACAGGGGAACACTGAAGCTTTCTTT
TRBD2	TRBV11-2	NA	TRBJ2-1	CASSLTGTNYNEQFF	TGTGCCAGCAGCTTAACCGGGACTAATTACAATGAGCAGTTCTTC
NA	TRBV6-5	few	TRBJ1-1	CASGRRGRNTEAFF	TGTGCCAGCGGGAGGAGAGGCCGGAACACTGAAGCTTTCTTT
NA	TRBV6-5	NA	TRBJ2-5	CASSYSTQGETQYF	TGTGCCAGCAGTTACTCCACGCAGGGAGAGACCCAGTACTTC
TRBD1	TRBV5-1	NA	TRBJ2-4	CASSLELRTGTFLAKNIQYF	TGCGCCAGCAGCCTAGAATTGCGGACAGGGACCTTTTTAGCCAAAAACATTCAGTACTTC
NA	TRBV12-3/TRBV12-4	few	TRBJ1-5	CASSDGPRQHF	TGTGCCAGCAGCGACGGTCCTAGACAGCATTTT
NA	TRBV5-4	NA	TRBJ2-7	CASSLAGVPYEQYF	TGTGCCAGCAGCCTCGCCGGGGTCCCCTACGAGCAGTACTTC
TRBD1	TRBV15	NA	TRBJ1-6	CATSSWDRADSDLHF	TGTGCCACCAGCAGTTGGGACAGGGCAGATAGTGACCTCCACTTT
NA	TRBV27	NA	TRBJ1-6	CASSLGPETPLHF	TGTGCCAGCAGTCTAGGCCCGGAAACACCCCTCCACTTT
NA	TRBV9	NA	TRBJ1-6	CASSPNLPNSPLHF	TGTGCCAGCAGCCCTAATTTACCTAATTCACCCCTCCACTTT
TRBD1	TRBV29-1	NA	TRBJ2-5	CSGTKQGSETQYF	TGCAGCGGTACTAAACAGGGGTCGGAGACCCAGTACTTC
NA	TRBV27	NA	TRBJ1-6	CATSPRGGGNSPLHF	TGTGCCACCTCTCCCCGGGGAGGGGGGAATTCACCCCTCCACTTT
NA	TRBV7-6	NA	TRBJ1-5	CASSFLSGARSNQPQHF	TGTGCCAGCAGCTTCCTTTCAGGGGCAAGAAGCAATCAGCCCCAGCATTTT
TRBD2	TRBV5-1	NA	TRBJ2-1	CASSRSGGSYNEQFF	TGCGCCAGCAGCCGGAGCGGGGGCTCCTACAATGAGCAGTTCTTC
NA	TRBV7-3	NA	TRBJ2-1	CASSLTAQGGSDEQFF	TGTGCCAGCAGCTTAACGGCGCAGGGAGGTTCGGATGAGCAGTTCTTC
TRBD1	TRBV6-5	NA	TRBJ2-1	CASTDTGDPYNEQFF	TGTGCCAGCACCGACACAGGGGACCCCTACAATGAGCAGTTCTTC
TRBD1	TRBV11-2	NA	TRBJ2-2	CASKMQGEIEAGELFF	TGTGCCAGCAAAATGCAGGGGGAAATTGAAGCCGGGGAGCTGTTTTTT
TRBD2	TRBV28	NA	TRBJ2-5	CASSLSLAGVQETQYF	TGTGCCAGCAGTTTATCCCTAGCGGGGGTCCAAGAGACCCAGTACTTC
NA	TRBV3-1/TRBV3-2	once	TRBJ1-2	CASSGGGVGLANYGYTF	TGTGCCAGCAGCGGGGGGGGTGTCGGATTGGCTAACTATGGCTACACCTTC
NA	TRBV5-6	NA	TRBJ1-1	CASSLVRQGNTEAFF	TGTGCCAGCAGCTTGGTGCGGCAGGGAAACACTGAAGCTTTCTTT
NA	TRBV21-1	NA	TRBJ1-6	CASSNPTGWYSPLHF	TGTGCCAGCAGCAACCCGACAGGTTGGTATTCACCCCTCCACTTT
TRBD1	TRBV5-1	NA	TRBJ1-1	CASTDRGRLNTEAFF	TGCGCCAGCACGGACAGGGGGCGCCTGAACACTGAAGCTTTCTTT
TRBD1	TRBV30	NA	TRBJ1-1	CAWRVGQSNTEAFF	TGTGCCTGGAGGGTGGGACAGTCGAACACTGAAGCTTTCTTT
TRBD1	TRBV11-2	once	TRBJ1-2	CASSLVATGFLRNGYTF	TGTGCCAGCAGCTTAGTCGCGACAGGGTTTCTCCGGAATGGCTACACCTTC
NA	TRBV7-9	NA	TRBJ2-2	CASSPAPTNTGELFF	TGTGCCAGCAGCCCCGCCCCTACGAACACCGGGGAGCTGTTTTTT
TRBD1	TRBV6-5	NA	TRBJ1-2	CASSFRDRGGYTF	TGTGCCAGCAGTTTCCGGGACAGGGGTGGCTACACCTTC
NA	TRBV7-9	NA	TRBJ2-6	CASSLETPGSGANVLTF	TGTGCCAGCAGCTTAGAGACCCCGGGCTCTGGGGCCAACGTCCTGACTTTC
TRBD1	TRBV19	NA	TRBJ1-5	CASSGSETGGREPQHF	TGTGCCAGTAGCGGCTCGGAGACAGGGGGCAGGGAGCCCCAGCATTTT
NA	TRBV28	NA	TRBJ1-1	CASSKNYREAFF	TGTGCCAGCAGTAAGAATTACCGGGAAGCTTTCTTT
NA	TRBV2	NA	TRBJ1-5	CASSDRQGSYQPQHF	TGTGCCAGCAGTGATCGGCAGGGGAGCTATCAGCCCCAGCATTTT
NA	TRBV30	once	TRBJ1-3	CAWDRSSGNTIYF	TGTGCCTGGGACAGATCCTCTGGAAACACCATATATTTT
TRBD1	TRBV5-1	once	TRBJ1-3	CASSLAGADRGNTIYF	TGCGCCAGCAGCTTGGCCGGAGCGGACAGGGGAAACACCATATATTTT
TRBD1	TRBV5-1	NA	TRBJ1-1	CASSGTGWNTEAFF	TGCGCCAGCAGCGGGACAGGGTGGAACACTGAAGCTTTCTTT
TRBD1	TRBV3-1/TRBV3-2	NA	TRBJ1-1	CASSLGQGGTEAFF	TGTGCCAGCAGCCTAGGACAGGGAGGAACTGAAGCTTTCTTT
NA	TRBV6-5	NA	TRBJ1-4	CASSGHHQNEKLFF	TGTGCCAGCTCCGGACATCATCAGAATGAAAAACTGTTTTTT
TRBD1	TRBV19	NA	TRBJ1-1	CASSRTGNTEAFF	TGTGCCAGTAGTAGGACAGGGAACACTGAAGCTTTCTTT
TRBD1	TRBV6-5	NA	TRBJ1-2	CASSPDRAAVYGYTF	TGTGCCAGCAGTCCGGACAGGGCTGCGGTCTATGGCTACACCTTC
NA	TRBV6-1	NA	TRBJ1-2	CASSEGWFALSPGYTF	TGTGCCAGCAGTGAAGGCTGGTTTGCTCTTAGTCCTGGCTACACCTTC
TRBD1	TRBV5-4	NA	TRBJ1-2	CASSLETGVNYGYTF	TGTGCCAGCAGCTTGGAAACAGGGGTTAACTATGGCTACACCTTC
NA	TRBV6-2/TRBV6-3	NA	TRBJ1-1	CASSQGGTEAFF	TGTGCCAGCAGTCAGGGAGGCACTGAAGCTTTCTTT
NA	TRBV6-1	NA	TRBJ1-2	CASSEARRDRGYTF	TGTGCCAGCAGTGAAGCGAGGAGGGACCGTGGCTACACCTTC